Below are 8 T cell receptor beta chains sequenced from a single sample in a study of PD-1 blockade in mismatch repair-deficient tumors. Method: immunoSEQ multiplex PCR; TCRdb's copy keeps in-frame clones and lacks some. In the table there are about 63,000 clones, about nine tenths of which are singletons. The sequences come from peripheral blood, collected 52 weeks after starting pembrolizumab. These receptors came from an adult with mismatch repair-deficient cancer.

The rearrangement links TRBV4-3 to TRBJ1-2; D unresolved. The CDR3 contains 13 residues. From germline, CDR1 is LGHNA and CDR2 YSLEER. Trimming pared 5 bases from V and 3 bases from J, leaving 10 bases between. CDR3 in DNA: TGCGCCAGCAGCGCTCCGGGAGACTATGGCTACACCTTC. Its protein product is CASSAPGDYGYTF.

V usage is TRBV27 and J usage is TRBJ1-2; D gene unclear. V gave up 0 bases and J gave up 8 bases, with 13 bases separating them. From germline, CDR1 is MNHEY and CDR2 SMNVEV (reference sequence). This CDR3 is built from 14 residues. CDR3 sequence (DNA): TGTGCCAGCAGTTTATCCCGCGACCTGGGGGGCTACACCTTC. The encoded protein is CASSLSRDLGGYTF.

The chain joins TRBV5-6 to TRBJ2-5; no reliable D call. The CDR3 runs to 14 residues. Germline V gives CDR1 SGHDT, CDR2 YYEEEE. The ends were cut back, 3 bases at V and 7 bases at J, with 16 bases in the middle. The CDR3 loop reads CASSSGPSFGTQYF. CDR3 sequence (DNA): TGTGCCAGCAGCTCTGGACCGTCTTTTGGGACCCAGTACTTC.

The gene calls are TRBV4-3 and TRBJ2-3, with TRBD2 as a possible D gene (6 bases). This CDR3 is built from 16 residues. Germline CDR1 and CDR2: LGHNA and YSLEER. The V end lost 1 base, the J end lost 0 bases, and 11 bases lay between the germline ends. CDR3 coding DNA: TGCGCCAGCAGCCAAGTATGGCGGGGTAGCACAGATACGCAGTATTTT. It is translated as CASSQVWRGSTDTQYF.

The chain carries TRBV4-1 and TRBJ2-7, with D perhaps matching TRBD2 (6 bases). Per the germline V gene, CDR1 is MGHRA and CDR2 is YSYEKL. The CDR3 has 15 amino acids. Trimming took 4 bases from V and 6 from J, leaving 19 bases between them. The CDR3 reads CASSRLALRDPEQYF. The CDR3 region has the DNA TGCGCCAGCAGCCGCCTAGCGCTAAGGGACCCCGAGCAGTACTTC.

This sequence joins TRBV28 and TRBJ2-7; 11 bases align to TRBD2. V lost 6 bases to trimming and J lost 0 bases; unmatched junction nucleotides: 4. The CDR3 extends over 15 amino acids. Germline V lookup: CDR1 MDHEN, CDR2 SYDVKM. CDR3 DNA: TGTGCCAGCAGCACCGGGACTAGCGGCTCCTACGAGCAGTACTTC. This encodes CASSTGTSGSYEQYF.

This sequence joins TRBV4-1 and TRBJ1-2; D perhaps matches TRBD1 (6 bases). In germline, CDR1 is MGHRA, CDR2 YSYEKL. The CDR3 runs 16 residues. The V gene lost 1 base and the J gene lost 2 bases, with 14 bases spanning the gap. CDR3 in amino acids: CASSQAPGGGNYGYTF. The CDR3 DNA reads as TGCGCCAGCAGCCAAGCCCCCGGGGGGGGCAACTATGGCTACACCTTC.

The V and J genes are TRBV7-2 and TRBJ2-2, with D unclear. V lost 1 base and J 6 bases, leaving 6 bases between the germline ends. Germline assignment: CDR1 SGHTA and CDR2 FQGNSA. This CDR3 comprises 13 residues. In nucleotides, the CDR3 is TGTGCCAGCAGCTTAGTCGTCGCCGGGGAGCTGTTTTTT. Protein: CASSLVVAGELFF.